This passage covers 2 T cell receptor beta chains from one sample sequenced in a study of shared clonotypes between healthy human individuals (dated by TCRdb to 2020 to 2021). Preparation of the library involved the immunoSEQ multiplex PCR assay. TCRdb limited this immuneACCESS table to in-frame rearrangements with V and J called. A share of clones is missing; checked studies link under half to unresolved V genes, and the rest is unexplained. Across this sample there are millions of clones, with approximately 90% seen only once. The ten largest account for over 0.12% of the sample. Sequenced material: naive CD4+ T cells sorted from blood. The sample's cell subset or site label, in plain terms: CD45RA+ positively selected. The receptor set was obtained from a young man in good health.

DNA for the CDR3: TGTGCCAGCAGTTATAGCGGGGGGGCAGTCACCGGGGAGCTGTTTTTT. Amino acid sequence: CASSYSGGAVTGELFF. This chain joins TRBV6-6 and TRBJ2-2; 11 bases line up with TRBD2. With V trimmed by 3 bases and J by 4 bases, 4 bases remained unmatched. Looked up from germline, CDR1 is MNHNY and CDR2 is SVGAGI (reference sequence). The CDR3 extends over 16 amino acids.

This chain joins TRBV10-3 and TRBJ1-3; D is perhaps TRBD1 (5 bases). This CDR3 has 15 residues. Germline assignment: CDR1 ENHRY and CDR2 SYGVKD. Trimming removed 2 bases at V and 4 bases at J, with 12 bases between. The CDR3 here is CAISETDGAGNTIYF. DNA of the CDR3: TGTGCCATCAGTGAGACGGATGGGGCAGGAAACACCATATATTTT.